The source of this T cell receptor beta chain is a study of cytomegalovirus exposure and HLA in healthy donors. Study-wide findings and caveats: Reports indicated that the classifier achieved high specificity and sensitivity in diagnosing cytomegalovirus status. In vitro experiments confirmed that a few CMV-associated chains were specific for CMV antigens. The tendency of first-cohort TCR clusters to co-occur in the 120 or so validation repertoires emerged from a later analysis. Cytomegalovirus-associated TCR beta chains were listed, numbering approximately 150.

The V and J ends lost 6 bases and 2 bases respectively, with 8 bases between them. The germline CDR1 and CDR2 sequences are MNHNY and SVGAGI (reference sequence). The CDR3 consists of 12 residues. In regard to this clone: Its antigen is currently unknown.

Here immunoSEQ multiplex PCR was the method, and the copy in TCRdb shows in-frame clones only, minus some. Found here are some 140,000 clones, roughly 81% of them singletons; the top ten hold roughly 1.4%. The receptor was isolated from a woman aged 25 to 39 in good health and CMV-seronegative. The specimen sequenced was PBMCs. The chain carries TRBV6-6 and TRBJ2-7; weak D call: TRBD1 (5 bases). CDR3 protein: CASSRVPYEQYF. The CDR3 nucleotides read TGTGCCAGCAGCAGGGTTCCCTACGAGCAGTACTTC.